These 26 T cell receptor beta chains were all obtained from the same sample, sequenced in a study of beta chain features in type 1 diabetes. General study findings and limits: Shorter TCRB CDR3s, moderately but significantly so, marked every one of the four CD4+ subsets in Type 1 diabetes patients.

What these receptors recognize is not known. Investigators reverse transcribed all isolated RNA, so they sequenced expressed TCRB transcripts. Method: immunoSEQ multiplex PCR; TCRdb's copy keeps in-frame clones and lacks some. The sample consists of about 150,000 clones, 6% to 9% of them appearing once. Source material: central memory CD4+ T cells from blood. The source of these receptors is a man younger than 30 with type 1 diabetes.

This clone was seen more than once but under ten times. The rearrangement uses TRBV7-6 and TRBJ1-3, with D unclear. The germline gives CDR1 SGHVS, CDR2 FNYEAQ. V lost 2 bases, J lost 1 base, and 12 bases lay in between. This CDR3 spans 16 amino acids. Written as DNA, the CDR3 is TGTGCCAGCAGCTTATTGGAGGGCTCTTCTGGAAACACCATATATTTT. This gives the protein CASSLLEGSSGNTIYF. The full variable domain, with the rest looked up from reference TRBV7-6 and TRBJ1-3, is GAGVSQSPRYKVTKRGQDVALRCDPISGHVSLYWYRQALGQGPEFLTYFNYEAQQDKSGLPNDRFSAERPEGSISTLTIQRTEQRDSAMYRCASSLLEGSSGNTIYFGEGSWLTVV.

The gene calls are TRBV2 and TRBJ2-7; D might be TRBD1 (6 bases). The V end lost 1 base, the J end lost 5 bases, and 12 bases lay between the germline ends. The V gene's germline CDR1 is SNHLY and CDR2 FYNNEI. CDR3 length: 14 residues. The CDR3 region is CASSEVRGMHEQYF. The CDR3 DNA follows: TGTGCCAGCAGTGAAGTCAGGGGTATGCACGAGCAGTACTTC.

The chain has TRBV28 and TRBJ1-2, with TRBD1 matching over 10 bases. Trimming took 2 bases from V and 2 from J; bases not matched to a gene: 5. CDR3 length equals 16 residues. Germline V gene lookup returns CDR1 MDHEN and CDR2 SYDVKM. The CDR3 DNA is TGTGCCAGCAGTTTACCCGGGACAGGGGTAAACTATGGCTACACCTTC. Its protein product is CASSLPGTGVNYGYTF.

This clone has a handful of counts. This sequence joins TRBV9 and TRBJ2-1, with D perhaps TRBD1 (6 bases). The CDR3 runs to 15 residues. V lost 4 bases to trimming and J lost 3 bases, with 14 bases between them. Per the germline V gene, CDR1 is SGDLS and CDR2 is YYNGEE. In DNA form, the CDR3 reads TGTGCCAGCAGCCTACAGGGTAGGGTCTACAATGAGCAGTTCTTC. It specifies CASSLQGRVYNEQFF.

This clone showed up many times. The chain combines TRBV11-2 with TRBJ2-7; D possibly corresponds to TRBD2 (5 bases). Germline CDR1 reads SGHAT; CDR2 reads FQNNGV. Between the trimmed V and J ends, which lost 6 bases and 1 base, there was a span of 10 bases. This CDR3 is 13 amino acids long. The DNA of the CDR3 is TGTGCCAGCAGAACTAGTTCTTCCTACGAGCAGTACTTC. As protein: CASRTSSSYEQYF.

The rearrangement uses TRBV30 and TRBJ2-5, with TRBD1 identical over 7 bases. Germline V CDR1 and CDR2: GTSNPN, SVGIG (reference sequence). Losses at the gene ends were 5 bases for V and 5 bases for J; bases not matched to a gene: 5. The CDR3 covers 12 residues. CDR3 region: CAWGTGAETQYF. As DNA, the CDR3 is TGTGCCTGGGGCACAGGGGCTGAGACCCAGTACTTC.

In its sample, this clone was seen a few times. The CDR3 protein is CASSFRGANTEAFF. The CDR3 bases are TGTGCCAGCAGTTTTCGGGGGGCGAACACTGAAGCTTTCTTT. The V gene is TRBV27, the J gene TRBJ1-1; D is possibly TRBD1 (6 bases). CDR1 is MNHEY, CDR2 SMNVEV, per germline (reference sequence). The CDR3 runs 14 residues. Trimming cost V 3 bases and J 1 base, with 9 bases left between them.

This clone was picked up a small number of times. Distinct nucleotide sequences in the sample also encode this CDR3. The J gene is TRBJ1-2, the V gene TRBV29-1; perhaps TRBD1 as D (6 bases). CDR1 and CDR2 (germline): SQVTM, ANQGSEA. This CDR3 is 14 amino acids long. Trimming took 1 base from V and 1 from J, leaving 10 bases between them. CDR3 residues: CSVEGRGRNYGYTF. In DNA form, the CDR3 reads TGCAGCGTTGAAGGCAGGGGACGTAACTATGGCTACACCTTC.

V usage is TRBV5-4 and J usage is TRBJ2-1; possible D gene TRBD1, 5 bases. Germline loops: CDR1 SGHNT, CDR2 YYREEE (reference sequence). Trimming left V 4 bases short and J 10 bases short, with 12 bases between. This CDR3 spans 12 amino acids. The CDR3 region is CASSPHRGEQFF. The CDR3 nucleotides read TGTGCCAGCAGCCCCCATAGGGGCGAGCAGTTCTTC.

The rearrangement links TRBV18 to TRBJ1-2, with a possible D match to TRBD1 (6 bases). The CDR3 contains 17 residues. Trimming removed 5 bases from V and 5 bases from J, with 24 bases in between. Looked up from germline, CDR1 is KGHSH and CDR2 is LQKENI. CDR3 in amino acids: CASSTAQGAYESYGYTF. The CDR3 DNA is TGTGCCAGCTCAACCGCACAGGGAGCGTATGAGTCTTATGGCTACACCTTC.

This clone was seen a handful of times. CDR3 region: CASSFTVTGNNEQFF. DNA for the CDR3: TGCGCCAGCAGCTTTACTGTTACAGGGAACAATGAGCAGTTCTTC. The V and J genes are TRBV5-1 and TRBJ2-1; a possible D gene is TRBD1 (6 bases). V dropped 2 bases and J dropped 5 bases, with 14 bases sitting between them. CDR3 length equals 15 residues. Germline loops: CDR1 SGHRS, CDR2 YFSETQ.

This clone appeared a single time. This chain connects TRBV5-4 to TRBJ2-1; TRBD1 matches 7 bases. Germline loops: CDR1 SGHNT, CDR2 YYREEE (reference sequence). The V and J ends lost 5 bases and 7 bases, in that order; junction bases with no gene match: 9. CDR3 length: 14 residues. The CDR3 is CASSYRQGRNEQFF. CDR3 in DNA: TGTGCCAGCAGTTACAGACAGGGAAGGAATGAGCAGTTCTTC.

This clone was seen a handful of times. The J gene is TRBJ2-1, the V gene TRBV6-5, with 10 bases fitting TRBD2. There are 15 residues in the CDR3. Germline CDR1 and CDR2: MNHEY and SVGAGI. Germline trimming cut 6 bases from V and 8 bases from J; bases unmatched to any gene: 10. CDR3 DNA: TGTGCCAGCAGGAAGGCTAGCGGGAGTTGGGATGAGCAGTTCTTC. Protein: CASRKASGSWDEQFF.

The chain couples TRBV2 to TRBJ1-1; D is unresolved. Germline V gives CDR1 SNHLY, CDR2 FYNNEI. The CDR3 loop spans 13 amino acids. The V and J ends lost 9 bases and 7 bases respectively, with 18 bases between them. Here the CDR3 reads CAREAGLKVEAFF. CDR3 coding DNA: TGTGCCAGGGAGGCGGGATTAAAAGTTGAAGCTTTCTTT.

The chain is built from TRBV19 and TRBJ2-1, with 14 bases that match TRBD2. With 6 bases clipped from V and 9 bases from J, the junction kept 10 bases outside the gene matches. CDR3 size: 16 residues. Germline values: CDR1 LNHDA, CDR2 SQIVND (reference sequence). The CDR3 sequence: CASSPRGLAGVSEQFF. For the CDR3, the DNA is TGTGCCAGTAGCCCAAGGGGACTAGCGGGAGTAAGTGAGCAGTTCTTC.

This clone was picked up a small number of times. V gene TRBV30 combines with J gene TRBJ2-1; 10 nucleotides agree with TRBD2. Germline-derived CDR1 and CDR2 are GTSNPN and SVGIG (reference sequence). Trimming took 5 bases from V and 0 from J; bases not matched to a gene: 1. This CDR3 spans 14 amino acids. The CDR3 is CAWVAGGSYNEQFF. DNA for the CDR3: TGTGCCTGGGTAGCGGGGGGCTCCTACAATGAGCAGTTCTTC.

This clone occurred a few times. The J gene is TRBJ2-2, the V gene TRBV11-2, with 8 bases fitting TRBD1. This CDR3 spans 16 amino acids. Germline assignment: CDR1 SGHAT and CDR2 FQNNGV. The V and J ends lost 5 bases and 0 bases, in that order; junction bases with no gene match: 5. The CDR3 region is CASSPRQGTNTGELFF. CDR3 nucleotides: TGTGCCAGCAGCCCTAGACAGGGGACGAACACCGGGGAGCTGTTTTTT.

The V gene is TRBV15, the J gene TRBJ2-5, with D possibly being TRBD2 (6 bases). Germline V lookup: CDR1 LNHNV, CDR2 YYDKDF (reference sequence). CDR3 size: 15 residues. V lost 1 base to trimming and J lost 10 bases, with 19 bases between them. The CDR3 DNA reads TGTGCCACCAGCAGAGGCGGGACTCCCGGTTTGGGCCAGTACTTC. Translation gives CATSRGGTPGLGQYF.

This clone was observed many times. The V gene is TRBV5-1, the J gene TRBJ2-3; TRBD1 might be the D (6 bases). Germline V CDR1 and CDR2: SGHRS, YFSETQ. The CDR3 covers 14 residues. Deletions cut 4 bases from V and 4 bases from J, with 13 bases between. The CDR3 sequence is CASSRTGSPDTQYF. The CDR3 DNA reads TGCGCCAGCAGCAGAACAGGGTCCCCAGATACGCAGTATTTT.

This rearrangement joins TRBV7-9 to TRBJ2-1, with 10 bases matching TRBD2. CDR3 size: 16 residues. Unmatched junction bases numbered 12, after V lost 5 bases and J lost 8 bases. The germline gives CDR1 SEHNR, CDR2 FQNEAQ (reference sequence). CDR3 DNA sequence: TGTGCCAGCAGCCCCGCCCGGCTAGCGGGAGTGGATGAGCAGTTCTTC. Translated, it gives CASSPARLAGVDEQFF.

The rearrangement joins TRBV11-3 to TRBJ1-5, with 8 bases lining up with TRBD1. The CDR3 is made up of 15 amino acids. CDR1 SGHNT and CDR2 YENEEA come from the germline V gene. The trim removed 2 bases at V and 7 bases at J, leaving 7 bases unmatched. CDR3 sequence: CASSLRQGWEQPQHF. In nucleotides, the CDR3 is TGTGCCAGCAGCTTACGACAGGGGTGGGAGCAGCCCCAGCATTTT.

This clone has a handful of counts. CDR3 sequence: CASSQGGGNTIYF. CDR3 sequence (DNA): TGCGCCAGCAGCCAAGGGGGCGGAAACACCATATATTTT. This rearrangement joins TRBV4-3 to TRBJ1-3; D is perhaps TRBD1 (5 bases). Trimming removed 1 base at V and 4 bases at J, with 5 bases between. CDR1 and CDR2 from the germline V gene are LGHNA and YSLEER. The CDR3 runs to 13 residues.

The sample holds a few counts of this clone. The rearrangement uses TRBV7-8 and TRBJ2-3; 9 bases map to TRBD1. V gave up 5 bases and J gave up 4 bases; unmatched junction bases: 13. The CDR3 is 17 amino acids. The germline V gene encodes CDR1 SGHVS and CDR2 FQNEAQ. CDR3: CASSPVRGQGWADTQYF. The CDR3 nucleotides are TGTGCCAGCAGCCCAGTTCGAGGACAGGGGTGGGCAGATACGCAGTATTTT.

This clone came up a few times. The J gene is TRBJ1-2, the V gene TRBV25-1; D call uncertain. The ends were cut back, 1 base at V and 7 bases at J, with 4 bases in the middle. This CDR3 has 11 amino acids. Germline CDR1 MGHDK, CDR2 SYGVNS. In DNA form, the CDR3 reads TGTGCCAGCAGTGAATCGAGTGGCTACACCTTC. It specifies CASSESSGYTF.

The gene calls are TRBV5-4 and TRBJ2-1; 10 bases agree with TRBD1. The germline CDR1 and CDR2 sequences are SGHNT and YYREEE (reference sequence). Trimming removed 5 bases from V and 5 bases from J; junction bases left unmatched: 4. This CDR3 region has 14 residues. This chain's CDR3 is CASSFDRGHNEQFF. The CDR3 coding sequence is TGTGCCAGCAGTTTCGACAGGGGGCACAATGAGCAGTTCTTC.

This clone was observed a handful of times. CDR3 protein: CASNLAGSGANVLTF. CDR3 DNA sequence: TGTGCCAGCAATCTAGCGGGGTCAGGGGCCAACGTCCTGACTTTC. The rearrangement uses TRBV6-1 and TRBJ2-6, with 9 bases matching TRBD2. CDR1 is MNHNS, CDR2 SASEGT, per germline. Unmatched junction bases numbered 5, after V lost 7 bases and J lost 4 bases. This CDR3 spans 15 amino acids.